This T cell receptor (beta chain) was profiled in a study of regulatory T cells in long-lasting Graves disease. This clonotype was seen more than once but under ten times. This CDR3 is 16 amino acids long. V shed 0 bases and J 5 bases; nucleotides not matched to a gene: 4. The germline V gene encodes CDR1 LGHNA and CDR2 YNFKEQ. Arm-PCR with iRepertoire HTBI primers amplified the CDR3 regions for these TCR beta libraries. TCRdb called the multiplex PCR reads again in MiXCR, with one record for every CDR3 protein. The sample lists hundreds of thousands of distinct CDR3 sequences; approximately 13% were seen once. The sample's time point: newly diagnosed GD, antithyroid drugs for less than 3 months. PBMC RNA was the source of the TCR library. The same sample was also studied in work on T cells in Graves' hyperthyroidism and ophthalmopathy. That work states: Diagnostic assessment was based on clinical symptoms, serum thyroxine and TRAb, thyroid ultrasound and orbital computed tomography. Most thyroid-expanded clonotypes above 0.001 were also found in blood.

J is TRBJ2-3 and V is TRBV4-2; 11 nucleotides line up with TRBD2. The sequence derives from a man younger than 40 with Graves disease. Sequencing was performed on peripheral blood mononuclear cells (PBMCs), taken at new diagnosis, from a patient treated with antithyroid drugs. CDR3 nucleotide sequence: TGTGCCAGCAGCCAAGAATTACTAGCGGGAGAAGATACGCAGTATTTT. This codes for CASSQELLAGEDTQYF.